The rows below give T cell receptor beta chains drawn from one sample of a study of CD8 T cells in ankylosing spondylitis. Each CDR3 protein is one row after TCRdb ran MiXCR on the 5' RACE reads. Altogether around 320,000 distinct CDR3 sequences are present, less than 25% being singletons, with the ten largest covering roughly 3.6%. The sequenced material came from blood, either unsorted or a sorted T cell fraction (not recorded which). These TCRs come from a female donor with ankylosing spondylitis or in good health (not recorded which). Each CDR3 is given with its conserved first and last residue. The D gene is left open where the match is weak. Expanded clones are given a class, and other clones once, few, many or no size at all.

j_gene	abundance	v_gene	d_gene	CDR3nt	CDR3aa
TRBJ2-1	.	TRBV5-1	TRBD2	TGCGCCAGCAGCTCCGGACTAGCGGGAGGTCTAAATGAGCAGTTCTTC	CASSSGLAGGLNEQFF
TRBJ2-7	many	TRBV7-9	TRBD2	TGTGCCAGCAGCTTCGACAGCGGGGGGGTGACCTACGAGCAGTACTTC	CASSFDSGGVTYEQYF
TRBJ2-1	.	TRBV5-5	.	TGTGCCAGCAGCTTGCTGCAGACCCTCCGCTACAATGAGCAGTTCTTC	CASSLLQTLRYNEQFF
TRBJ2-5	.	TRBV6-5	.	TGTGCCAGCAGTTGGGTCGGGAGACAAGAGACCCAGTACTTC	CASSWVGRQETQYF
TRBJ2-1	.	TRBV6-2/TRBV6-3	TRBD2	TGTGCCAGCAGTCACTTTATAAGTCAAATTCGGACTAGCGGGAGCCTCGGGCCCTACAATGAGCAGTTCTTC	CASSHFISQIRTSGSLGPYNEQFF
TRBJ2-7	.	TRBV7-2	TRBD2	TGTGCCAGCAGCTCAGTAGCGGGGGCCTACGAGCAGTACTTC	CASSSVAGAYEQYF
TRBJ2-7	.	TRBV6-5	.	TGTGCCAGCAGTTACCGACGGGGCCCGTACGAGCAGTACTTC	CASSYRRGPYEQYF
TRBJ2-1	few	TRBV7-2	.	TGTGCCAGCAGCTTAGCGAGGGAGCGGAATTACTACAATGAGCAGTTCTTC	CASSLARERNYYNEQFF
TRBJ2-1	few	TRBV7-6	TRBD2	TGTGCCAGCGGAGCGGGAGGGTTCCACAATGAGCAGTTCTTC	CASGAGGFHNEQFF
TRBJ2-5	.	TRBV12-3/TRBV12-4	.	TGTGCCAGCAGTTTAAAAAGTCCCCCCGGGGAGACCCAGTACTTC	CASSLKSPPGETQYF